The 31 T cell receptor beta chains below all came from one sample that was sequenced in a study of metastatic and nonmetastatic thyroid tumors. With MiXCR, TCRdb called clones anew from the PCR reads. The data contain 20,000 to 25,000 clones, 10% to 15% of them seen just once; the ten biggest clones take up less than 25%. Patients underwent thyroid surgery, and none had received any treatment before it. Sequencing was carried out using blood. These receptors were collected from a female donor with papillary thyroid cancer or a benign thyroid nodule (not recorded which). Some clones in this sample may be carry-over from other donors' samples.

This clone is medium-sized (0.01 to 0.1%). The rearrangement joins TRBV2 to TRBJ1-2; 11 bases fit TRBD1. V shed 8 bases and J 3 bases; nucleotides not matched to a gene: 5. The CDR3 is made up of 14 amino acids. Germline values: CDR1 SNHLY, CDR2 FYNNEI. CDR3 nucleotide sequence: TGTGCCAGCGAGCCGGGACAGGGGGACTATGGCTACACCTTC. It encodes CASEPGQGDYGYTF.

This clone was recorded at least ten times. This chain joins TRBV7-9 and TRBJ2-7; no clear D. Germline V lookup: CDR1 SEHNR, CDR2 FQNEAQ (reference sequence). The V gene lost 1 base and the J gene lost 2 bases, with 3 bases spanning the gap. The CDR3 contains 12 residues. CDR3 sequence (DNA): TGTGCCAGCAGCTTAGGGGCCTACGAGCAGTACTTC. Translating it yields CASSLGAYEQYF.

This clone rates as medium-sized. J is TRBJ2-7 and V is TRBV19, with 10 positions matching TRBD1. Germline trimming cut 3 bases from V and 2 bases from J; bases unmatched to any gene: 1. The CDR3 runs to 14 residues. Germline V gene lookup returns CDR1 LNHDA and CDR2 SQIVND (reference sequence). The CDR3 DNA reads TGTGCCAGTAGTATGGGGACAGGGGCCTACGAGCAGTACTTC. Translated: CASSMGTGAYEQYF.

In its sample, this clone was seen many times. The genes are TRBV7-2 and TRBJ2-5; D is undetermined. V lost 5 bases, J lost 1 base, and 8 bases lay in between. The germline V gene encodes CDR1 SGHTA and CDR2 FQGNSA. The CDR3 has 13 residues. The CDR3 sequence: CASSQPIQETQYF. The CDR3 DNA sequence: TGTGCCAGCAGCCAACCTATCCAAGAGACCCAGTACTTC.

This clone was counted at least ten times. This chain joins TRBV7-9 and TRBJ2-4; D is unclear. The CDR3 spans 13 residues. The germline V gene has CDR1 SEHNR and CDR2 FQNEAQ (reference sequence). V lost 2 bases to trimming and J lost 8 bases, with 10 bases between them. DNA for the CDR3: TGTGCCAGCAGCTTATTGGCAGGAGACATTCAGTACTTC. Translating it yields CASSLLAGDIQYF.

This clone was seen repeatedly, ten times or more. The rearrangement joins TRBV9 to TRBJ2-7, with 7 nucleotides matching TRBD2. The J segment lost 6 bases and the V segment lost 3 bases, leaving 9 bases of the junction unmatched. The CDR3 totals 14 residues. The germline V gene encodes CDR1 SGDLS and CDR2 YYNGEE. The CDR3 bases are TGTGCCAGCAGCGGGGGAGCGGGATGGGGCGAGCAGTACTTC. Translating it yields CASSGGAGWGEQYF.

Of note for this clone: A read error may explain this, as a much larger clone is one base away. This chain links TRBV6-1 with TRBJ2-3; D is perhaps TRBD1 or TRBD2 (5 bases each). Looked up from germline, CDR1 is MNHNS and CDR2 is SASEGT. The CDR3 has 16 amino acids. The CDR3 protein is CAGSSAGAYSTDMQYF. CDR3 DNA: TGTGCCGGCAGTTCCGCCGGGGCCTACAGCACAGATATGCAGTATTTT.

A remark on this clone: Germline and junction disagree at one end, which may indicate a read error. V is TRBV20-1 and J is TRBJ1-2, with D possibly TRBD1 on 5 matching bases. The CDR3 covers 13 residues. Germline values: CDR1 DFQATT, CDR2 SNEGSKA (reference sequence). The CDR3 protein is CSARSGPNYCYTF. The DNA of the CDR3 is TGCAGTGCTAGGTCAGGGCCTAACTATTGCTACACCTTC.

Many counts were recorded for this clone. This CDR3 reads CASSSLPGQGASGANVLTF. The CDR3 DNA sequence: TGCGCCAGCAGCTCTTTACCGGGACAGGGGGCTTCTGGGGCCAACGTCCTGACTTTC. The chain uses TRBV5-1 and TRBJ2-6, with 12 bases matching TRBD1. Trimming took 3 bases from V and 1 from J; bases not matched to a gene: 8. The germline CDR1 and CDR2 sequences are SGHRS and YFSETQ. CDR3 length: 19 amino acids.

At least ten counts were recorded for this clone. This chain connects TRBV5-6 to TRBJ1-6, with a possible D match to TRBD1 (5 bases). The V and J ends lost 0 bases and 9 bases respectively, with 10 bases between them. This CDR3 comprises 14 residues. Germline V gene data show CDR1 as SGHDT and CDR2 as YYEEEE. The CDR3 here is CASSLVQGPSPLHF. For the CDR3, the DNA is TGTGCCAGCAGCTTGGTTCAGGGCCCTTCACCCCTCCACTTT.

Ten or more counts support this clone. A read error may account for a junction end that differs from germline. The chain employs TRBV7-7 and TRBJ2-1; 10 bases line up with TRBD1. Per germline, CDR1 SSHAT and CDR2 FNYEAQ (reference sequence). This CDR3 has 15 residues. CDR3 protein: CASSSRQGARNEQFF. In DNA, the CDR3 is TGTGCTAGCAGCTCTAGACAGGGGGCTAGAAATGAGCAGTTCTTC.

The chain employs TRBV19 and TRBJ1-1; TRBD1 matches 7 bases. With 10 bases clipped from V and 1 base from J, the junction kept 12 bases outside the gene matches. Germline V gene lookup returns CDR1 LNHDA and CDR2 SQIVND (reference sequence). The CDR3 length is 15 residues. CDR3 sequence reads: CAITLRRGPNTEAFF. The CDR3, as DNA: TGTGCCATCACCCTTCGGAGGGGGCCGAACACTGAAGCTTTCTTT.

A remark on this clone: A read error may account for a junction end that differs from germline. The rearrangement joins TRBV9 to TRBJ2-5; either TRBD1 or TRBD2 may fit D (5 bases each). Germline CDR1 and CDR2: SGDLS and YYNGEE. The CDR3 consists of 14 residues. In nucleotides, the CDR3 is TGTGCCATCAGCGTATTCCGGGACCAAGATACCCAGTACTTC. This encodes CAISVFRDQDTQYF.

This clone was picked up a small number of times. Being one base from a much bigger clone, this may be a read error. The V and J genes are TRBV4-1 and TRBJ1-4; a possible D gene is TRBD1 (5 bases). Germline CDR1 is MGHRA and CDR2 is YSYEKL. The CDR3 has 17 amino acids. V lost 0 bases, J lost 0 bases, and 11 bases lay in between. The CDR3 region is CASSQDYQQATNEKLFF. The CDR3 DNA follows: TGCGCCAGCAGCCAAGATTACCAACAGGCAACTAATGAAAAACTGTTTTTT.

With respect to this clone: This may be a read error: a much more frequent sequence differs by one nucleotide. V is TRBV5-6 and J is TRBJ2-2; D gene unclear. Germline assignment: CDR1 SGHDT and CDR2 YYEEEE. The CDR3 has 17 residues. V lost 3 bases to trimming and J lost 0 bases, with 15 bases between them. Here the CDR3 DNA reads TGTGCCAGCAGCTGGTACCCCGGCGTGGCGAACACCGGGGAGCTGTTTTTT. It is translated as CASSWYPGVANTGELFF.

In its sample, this clone is medium-sized. This sequence joins TRBV27 and TRBJ2-6; D gene unclear. The V gene's germline CDR1 is MNHEY and CDR2 SMNVEV (reference sequence). V gave up 2 bases and J gave up 0 bases, with 2 bases separating them. This CDR3 has 14 amino acids. This CDR3 reads CASSLSSGANVLTF. DNA for the CDR3: TGTGCCAGCAGTTTAAGCTCTGGGGCCAACGTCCTGACTTTC. The variable domain in full, with the rest retrieved from reference TRBV27 and TRBJ2-6, is EAQVTQNPRYLITVTGKKLTVTCSQNMNHEYMSWYRQDPGLGLRQIYYSMNVEVTDKGDVPEGYKVSRKEKRNFPLILESPSPNQTSLYFCASSLSSGANVLTFGAGSRLTVL.

This clone appeared many times. The rearrangement uses TRBV4-2 and TRBJ2-6, with TRBD1 as a possible D gene (7 bases). The CDR3 length is 18 residues. Germline V gene lookup returns CDR1 LGHNA and CDR2 YNFKEQ. Deletions cut 4 bases from V and 0 bases from J, with 16 bases between. CDR3 amino acids: CASSPTAGQNSGANVLTF. Here the CDR3 DNA reads TGTGCCAGCAGCCCGACCGCGGGACAGAACTCTGGGGCCAACGTCCTGACTTTC.

This clone has ten or more counts. This chain links TRBV5-4 with TRBJ1-6, with D perhaps matching TRBD1 (5 bases). Trimming removed 0 bases at V and 8 bases at J, with 6 bases between. The CDR3 is 13 residues long. The germline V gene has CDR1 SGHNT and CDR2 YYREEE (reference sequence). The CDR3 DNA reads as TGTGCCAGCAGCTTGGGGGGGTATTCACCCCTCCACTTT. It yields the protein CASSLGGYSPLHF.

This clone was observed many times. The chain recombines TRBV2 with TRBJ2-2, with D uncertain. CDR3 length: 15 amino acids. Germline V CDR1 and CDR2: SNHLY, FYNNEI. Between the trimmed V and J ends, which lost 3 bases and 2 bases, there was a span of 10 bases. The CDR3 DNA reads as TGTGCCAGCAGTGAGACTGGGCAAAACACCGGGGAGCTGTTTTTT. It is translated as CASSETGQNTGELFF. The whole variable domain, remainder taken from reference TRBV2 and TRBJ2-2, is EPEVTQTPSHQVTQMGQEVILRCVPISNHLYFYWYRQILGQKVEFLVSFYNNEISEKSEIFDDQFSVERPDGSNFTLKIRSTKLEDSAMYFCASSETGQNTGELFFGEGSRLTVL.

This clone was picked up many times. V usage is TRBV20-1 and J usage is TRBJ2-3; 10 nucleotides align to TRBD2. Trimming at V came to 6 bases and at J to 2 bases, leaving 8 bases not matched to a gene. This CDR3 spans 15 amino acids. Germline V gives CDR1 DFQATT, CDR2 SNEGSKA (reference sequence). The CDR3 DNA reads TGCAGTGCCAGCATACTAGCGGGGTACACAGATACGCAGTATTTT. It translates to CSASILAGYTDTQYF.

This clone was observed many times. The chain joins TRBV3-1 to TRBJ2-7, with D possibly TRBD2 on 6 matching bases. Germline CDR1 and CDR2: LGHDT and YNNKEL (reference sequence). The CDR3 runs to 15 residues. V was cut by 6 bases and J by 3 bases, with 18 bases left in between. This CDR3 is CASRFRDSVHYEQYF. The DNA of the CDR3 is TGTGCCAGCAGATTTCGGGACTCGGTTCACTACGAGCAGTACTTC.

This clone was detected many times. Other DNA variants within this sample encode the same CDR3. The chain recombines TRBV15 with TRBJ1-6; D not certain. The CDR3 contains 15 residues. The germline CDR1 and CDR2 sequences are LNHNV and YYDKDF (reference sequence). The V gene lost 0 bases and the J gene lost 13 bases, with 16 bases spanning the gap. The chain's CDR3 is CATSRDRHIMSPLHF. CDR3 DNA sequence: TGTGCCACCAGCAGAGATAGACACATAATGTCCCCCCTCCACTTT.

This clone showed up just a few times. The missing conserved phenylalanine or tryptophan at the end of this CDR3 makes a read error likely. The DNA is omitted, as the CDR3 cannot be located on it reliably, and the CDR3 follows TCRdb's listing. The chain employs TRBV28 and TRBJ1-2; the table's D call TRBD1 went unverified against the DNA. Germline CDR1 is MDHEN and CDR2 is SYDVKM. A total of 15 residues make up the CDR3, ends included. The CDR3: CASSFTRGRVGGYTL.

This clone was counted ten times or more. The chain combines TRBV19 with TRBJ1-1; 8 bases fit TRBD1. Germline loops: CDR1 LNHDA, CDR2 SQIVND (reference sequence). This CDR3 spans 12 amino acids. Germline trimming cut 9 bases from V and 5 bases from J; bases unmatched to any gene: 5. Written as DNA, the CDR3 is TGTGCCAGCTTACAGGGGGGGACTGAAGCTTTCTTT. Protein: CASLQGGTEAFF.

The sample holds many counts of this clone. This chain connects TRBV4-1 to TRBJ2-1, with no clear D. V was clipped by 2 bases and J by 9 bases, with 5 bases between them. The germline V gene has CDR1 MGHRA and CDR2 YSYEKL. The CDR3 is 11 residues long. The CDR3 DNA follows: TGCGCCAGCAGCCAAAGCGTTGAGCAGTTCTTC. As protein: CASSQSVEQFF.

This clone showed up many times. V usage is TRBV4-1 and J usage is TRBJ2-2, with 10 bases aligning to TRBD2. CDR3 length: 16 amino acids. Per germline, CDR1 MGHRA and CDR2 YSYEKL. Trimming removed 4 bases from V and 4 bases from J; junction bases left unmatched: 6. DNA for the CDR3: TGCGCCAGCAGCCCCCTAGCGGGAGAGAGCACCGGGGAGCTGTTTTTT. The encoded protein is CASSPLAGESTGELFF.

This clone came up many times. This rearrangement joins TRBV5-6 to TRBJ2-7; D ambiguous. Germline V gene lookup returns CDR1 SGHDT and CDR2 YYEEEE. CDR3 size: 13 residues. The V end lost 2 bases, the J end lost 2 bases, and 8 bases lay between the germline ends. CDR3 protein: CASSFDGPYEQYF. The CDR3 nucleotides read TGTGCCAGCAGCTTTGACGGCCCCTACGAGCAGTACTTC.

This clone came up many times. Other DNA sequences in this sample translate to the same CDR3. The chain carries TRBV5-1 and TRBJ2-1; tentatively, D is TRBD2 (6 bases). The germline gives CDR1 SGHRS, CDR2 YFSETQ. Between the trimmed V and J ends, which lost 4 bases and 5 bases, there was a span of 22 bases. This CDR3 has 17 residues. CDR3 loop: CASSTSLHGGAHNEQFF. In nucleotides, the CDR3 is TGCGCCAGCAGCACGTCCTTACACGGAGGGGCCCACAATGAGCAGTTCTTC.

This clone has only a few counts. This may come from a read error, since a much larger clone is one base off. The conserved phenylalanine or tryptophan is not found at the CDR3 terminus, so this likely reflects a read error. The V call is TRBV5-6, the J call TRBJ1-5, with TRBD1 matching 11 bases. Trimming took 0 bases from V and 4 from J; bases not matched to a gene: 3. The CDR3 has 16 amino acids. The germline CDR1 and CDR2 sequences are SGHDT and YYEEEE. CDR3 sequence (DNA): TGTGCCAGCAGCTTGGGGGACAGGGGGTGGAATCAGCCCCAGCATCTT. This gives the protein CASSLGDRGWNQPQHL.

This clone was found many times. The chain couples TRBV13 to TRBJ1-2; D is uncertain. The V gene's germline CDR1 is PRHDT and CDR2 FYEKMQ (reference sequence). The CDR3 is made up of 14 amino acids. V was clipped by 2 bases and J by 5 bases, with 12 bases between them. CDR3 residues: CASSLFSGSYGYTF. For the CDR3, the DNA is TGTGCCAGCAGCTTATTTTCAGGCTCATATGGCTACACCTTC.

This clone was seen only once. A clone one base away is much larger, so this may be a read error. The rearrangement joins TRBV5-4 to TRBJ1-2; 9 nucleotides line up with TRBD1. The CDR3 extends over 15 amino acids. V lost 4 bases and J lost 6; bases outside the gene matches: 10. Germline assignment: CDR1 SGHNT and CDR2 YYREEE (reference sequence). CDR3 region: CASSEGQGSANGYTF. CDR3 sequence (DNA): TGTGCCAGCAGCGAAGGACAGGGGTCTGCGAATGGCTACACCTTC.